The clone carrying this TCR beta chain was seen only a few times. What it binds is unknown. The entry originates in a study of T-cell memory formation after mild COVID-19. Trimming left V 1 base short and J 6 bases short, with 9 bases between. Germline V CDR1 and CDR2: SGHTA, FQGNSA. CDR3 length equals 13 residues. General study findings and limits: There were some responding clones in pre-infection memory, which suggested that cross-reactive memory had joined. For contracting clones, CD4+ ones sat mainly in CM and EM, CD8+ in EMRA.

TCRdb used MiXCR to reprocess the 5' RACE reads, holding one entry per CDR3 protein. Of roughly 240,000 distinct CDR3 sequences listed, roughly 15% are singletons. The J gene is TRBJ1-1, the V gene TRBV7-2; D is unresolved. This TCR was recovered from a man between 18 and 29 years old who had mild COVID-19 (a few samples of this study predate the infection). Cell type and time point are not known. The specimen sequenced was PBMCs or a T cell subset sorted from them (not recorded which). DNA of the CDR3: TGTGCCAGCAGCTTAGTGGCAGGCCCTGAAGCTTTCTTT. Translating gives CASSLVAGPEAFF.